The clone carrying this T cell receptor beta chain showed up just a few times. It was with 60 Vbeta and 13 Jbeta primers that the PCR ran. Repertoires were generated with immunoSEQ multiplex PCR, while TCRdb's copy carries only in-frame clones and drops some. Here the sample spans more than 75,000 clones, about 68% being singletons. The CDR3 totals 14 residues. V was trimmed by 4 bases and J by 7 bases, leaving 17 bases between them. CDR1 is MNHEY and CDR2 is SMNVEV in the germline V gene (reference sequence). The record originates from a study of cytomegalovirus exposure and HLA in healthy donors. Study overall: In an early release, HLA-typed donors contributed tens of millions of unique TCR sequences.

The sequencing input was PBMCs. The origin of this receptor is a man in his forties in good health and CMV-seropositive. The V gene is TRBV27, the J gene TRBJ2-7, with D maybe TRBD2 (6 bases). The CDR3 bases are TGTGCCAGCAGTTCAACGGGAGCCCGAGGGGAGCAGTACTTC. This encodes CASSSTGARGEQYF.